This T cell receptor beta chain was sequenced in a study of CD8 T cells in ankylosing spondylitis. Study-wide findings and caveats: Certain motif variants had earlier appeared in reactive arthritis synovial fluid and blood. Within ankylosing spondylitis blood, a TCR beta motif made up of roughly eight highly homologous variants appeared to be characteristic.

MiXCR was run by TCRdb on the 5' RACE reads, yielding one entry per CDR3 protein. Of some 840,000 distinct CDR3 sequences in the sample, about 10% were seen once. Per germline, CDR1 SGHKS and CDR2 YYEKEE (reference sequence). Trimming left V 1 base short and J 1 base short, with 5 bases between. The CDR3 spans 13 residues. There are many counts of this clonotype. As yet, its antigen is unknown. This clonotype originated in a male donor with ankylosing spondylitis. This sequence joins TRBV5-5 and TRBJ2-5; D remains ambiguous. The sequenced sample consisted of blood, either unsorted or a sorted T cell fraction (not recorded which). In DNA form, the CDR3 reads TGTGCCAGCAGCTTGAGGTCCCAAGAGACCCAGTACTTC. Translating gives CASSLRSQETQYF.